This TCR beta chain is from a study of blood T cell repertoires in COVID-19. Across the whole study: Acute and convalescent COVID-19 samples came from the United States, Italy and Spain.

Trimming cost V 3 bases and J 10 bases, with 15 bases left between them. The CDR3 loop spans 13 amino acids. Germline-derived CDR1 and CDR2 are KGHSH and LQKENI. As handled by the study authors: Reference gene primers were amplified, and this amplification served to estimate nucleated cell counts. The table came from immunoSEQ multiplex PCR; TCRdb's copy has only in-frame clones and leaves some out. The V and J calls and clone size were taken over from that table, and D and trimming were inferred from the DNA. The repertoire holds some 150,000 clones, with roughly three quarters as singletons. Sequenced: peripheral blood. The chain has TRBV18 and TRBJ1-2, with D uncertain. This TCR came from a man between 45 and 60 years old with active or convalescent COVID-19. As DNA, the CDR3 is TGTGCCAGCTCACCCGACGGAGCTTCAACCTACACCTTC. This codes for CASSPDGASTYTF.